A selection of T cell receptor beta chains follows, all from one sample in a study of T cell repertoires in cytomegalovirus infection. MiXCR was run by TCRdb on the reads, yielding one entry per CDR3 protein. The sample includes 450,000 to 550,000 distinct CDR3 sequences, 16% of them seen just once. The sequenced material came from CD8+ T cells from PBMCs. Receptors originate from a human donor in good health (CMV status not recorded). Some clones in this sample may be carry-over from other donors' samples. CDR3s include the opening cysteine and the closing phenylalanine or tryptophan. The order of the fields is V gene, J gene, clone size, D gene, CDR3 protein, CDR3 DNA. The D gene is left open where the match is weak. Where a row states a size, it is once, few, many or the class of an expanded clone; other rows omit it.

TRBV11-2,TRBJ1-1,-,TRBD1,CASSRQGGSVTAEAFF,TGTGCCAGCAGCAGACAGGGGGGGTCCGTAACAGCTGAAGCTTTCTTT
TRBV11-2,TRBJ2-6,-,-,CASSLSAWANVLTF,TGTGCAAGCAGCTTAAGTGCTTGGGCCAACGTCCTGACTTTC
TRBV6-5,TRBJ2-7,-,TRBD1,CASSTGTGGIYEQYF,TGTGCCAGCAGTACCGGGACAGGGGGCATATACGAGCAGTACTTC
TRBV28,TRBJ1-1,many,-,CASSFLVGNTEAFF,TGTGCCAGCAGTTTTTTGGTAGGGAACACTGAAGCTTTCTTT
TRBV7-6,TRBJ2-7,many,-,CASSPRGGQSSYEQYF,TGTGCCAGCAGCCCCAGGGGGGGACAAAGCTCCTACGAGCAGTACTTC
TRBV6-5,TRBJ1-1,many,-,CASSYGTSTEAFF,TGTGCCAGCAGTTACGGGACTAGCACTGAAGCTTTCTTT
TRBV15,TRBJ1-5,few,-,CATSSTHELNQPQHF,TGTGCCACCAGCAGTACACACGAACTAAATCAGCCCCAGCATTTT
TRBV11-2,TRBJ1-1,many,-,CASSLARTGGGLNTEAFF,TGTGCCAGCAGCTTAGCCAGGACTGGGGGGGGTCTGAACACTGAAGCTTTCTTT
TRBV11-2,TRBJ1-2,many,-,CASSLGAAYGYTF,TGTGCCAGCAGCTTAGGGGCAGCCTATGGCTACACCTTC
TRBV4-2,TRBJ2-6,-,-,CASSQGGSGANVLTF,TGTGCCAGCAGCCAAGGGGGTTCTGGGGCCAACGTCCTGACTTTC
TRBV7-9,TRBJ1-1,many,TRBD1,CASSARTGGLTEAFF,TGTGCCAGCAGCGCCCGGACAGGGGGCCTAACTGAAGCTTTCTTT
TRBV12-3/TRBV12-4,TRBJ2-1,many,-,CASSRQGLGSYNEQFF,TGTGCCAGCAGTCGTCAGGGATTAGGCTCCTACAATGAGCAGTTCTTC
TRBV7-9,TRBJ2-3,few,-,CASSTSGPNRPTDTQYF,TGTGCCAGCAGCACCTCCGGGCCCAATAGGCCCACAGATACGCAGTATTTT
TRBV7-3,TRBJ2-3,-,TRBD2,CASSLTSGKTDTQYF,TGTGCCAGCAGCCTAACCAGCGGGAAAACAGATACGCAGTATTTT
TRBV20-1,TRBJ1-3,-,-,CSARESPSSGNTIYF,TGCAGTGCTAGGGAGTCTCCCTCCTCTGGAAACACCATATATTTT
TRBV7-2,TRBJ2-7,many,-,CAILGTVSYEQYF,TGTGCCATCTTGGGGACGGTCTCCTACGAGCAGTACTTC
TRBV12-3/TRBV12-4,TRBJ1-3,many,-,CASSSTASSGNTIYF,TGTGCCAGCAGTTCCACAGCTAGCTCTGGAAACACCATATATTTT
TRBV6-5,TRBJ1-1,many,-,CASSYSGGMNTEAFF,TGTGCCAGCAGTTACTCGGGGGGGATGAACACTGAAGCTTTCTTT
TRBV6-1,TRBJ1-1,many,-,CASGSALNTEAFF,TGTGCCAGCGGTTCGGCTTTGAACACTGAAGCTTTCTTT
TRBV10-3,TRBJ2-1,many,TRBD2,CAISGTGTRAYNEQFF,TGTGCCATCAGTGGCACCGGGACTAGGGCCTACAATGAGCAGTTCTTC
TRBV27,TRBJ1-5,many,-,CASSLDPGVDQPQHF,TGTGCCAGCAGTTTGGATCCGGGCGTAGATCAGCCCCAGCATTTT
TRBV19,TRBJ1-1,few,-,CASSKGVTEAFF,TGTGCCAGTAGTAAGGGCGTCACTGAAGCTTTCTTT
TRBV7-9,TRBJ1-1,-,-,CASSLLDKRAFF,TGTGCCAGCAGCTTGTTGGACAAGAGAGCTTTCTTT
TRBV10-2,TRBJ2-3,many,TRBD2,CASSPAGATDTQYF,TGCGCCAGCTCCCCAGCGGGGGCGACAGATACGCAGTATTTT
TRBV5-4,TRBJ2-1,-,TRBD2,CASSTSSGGATEQFF,TGTGCCAGCAGCACCTCTAGCGGGGGGGCCACTGAGCAGTTCTTC
TRBV7-3,TRBJ2-6,-,-,CASSSTASGANVLTF,TGTGCCAGCAGCTCGACAGCCTCTGGGGCCAACGTCCTGACTTTC
TRBV7-2,TRBJ2-1,-,-,CASSQQNIYNEQFF,TGTGCAAGCAGCCAACAGAATATTTACAATGAGCAGTTCTTC
TRBV12-3/TRBV12-4,TRBJ2-7,many,-,CASTLGGGHGYEQYF,TGTGCCAGCACCCTGGGTGGGGGGCACGGCTACGAGCAGTACTTC
TRBV12-3/TRBV12-4,TRBJ2-1,many,-,CASSFLGEQFF,TGTGCCAGCAGTTTTCTAGGAGAGCAGTTCTTC
TRBV12-5,TRBJ2-2,few,-,CASAPDKNTGELFF,TGTGCTAGTGCCCCTGACAAAAACACCGGGGAGCTGTTTTTT
TRBV28,TRBJ2-7,few,-,CASTASSNAFWYEQYF,TGTGCCAGCACAGCTTCCTCAAATGCCTTTTGGTACGAGCAGTACTTC
TRBV9,TRBJ1-3,few,-,CASSVTQTSGNTIYF,TGTGCCAGCAGCGTTACCCAGACCTCTGGAAACACCATATATTTT
TRBV9,TRBJ2-1,-,-,CASSPVRSQAYNEQFF,TGTGCCAGCAGCCCCGTTCGGTCCCAGGCCTACAATGAGCAGTTCTTC
TRBV19,TRBJ1-1,few,-,CASTLGPMNTEAFF,TGTGCCAGTACACTGGGCCCAATGAACACTGAAGCTTTCTTT
TRBV5-4,TRBJ1-3,few,-,CASPGPGNTIYF,TGTGCCAGTCCCGGTCCGGGAAACACCATATATTTT
TRBV4-2,TRBJ2-3,many,TRBD2,CASSQTETGGPINTQYF,TGTGCCAGCAGCCAGACGGAGACGGGAGGGCCTATTAATACGCAGTATTTT
TRBV5-1,TRBJ1-3,-,-,CASSLGSRSGNTIYF,TGCGCCAGCAGCTTGGGGAGCCGCTCTGGAAACACCATATATTTT
TRBV19,TRBJ1-2,-,-,CASERYVNSGYTF,TGTGCCAGTGAGAGGTACGTTAACTCTGGCTACACCTTC
TRBV28,TRBJ2-5,-,TRBD1,CASSTGTGKGETQYF,TGTGCCAGCAGTACCGGGACAGGTAAAGGGGAGACCCAGTACTTC
TRBV7-3,TRBJ1-1,many,-,CASSLNGGATEAFF,TGTGCCAGCAGCTTAAATGGGGGGGCCACTGAAGCTTTCTTT
TRBV7-9,TRBJ2-7,many,-,CASSLRGVGYEQYF,TGTGCCAGCAGCTTACGAGGGGTCGGCTACGAGCAGTACTTC
TRBV12-3/TRBV12-4,TRBJ1-2,many,TRBD1,CASSSQGARGFKNYGYTF,TGTGCCAGCAGTTCCCAGGGGGCCCGGGGGTTTAAGAACTATGGCTACACCTTC
TRBV7-3,TRBJ1-1,many,-,CASSLWSGQIMNTEAFF,TGTGCCAGCAGCTTATGGAGCGGGCAGATCATGAACACTGAAGCTTTCTTT
TRBV7-9,TRBJ2-2,many,TRBD1,CASTPTGTPTNTGELFF,TGTGCCAGCACCCCGACAGGGACCCCTACGAACACCGGGGAGCTGTTTTTT
TRBV11-2,TRBJ1-1,many,-,CASSPWRVDSTKNTEAFF,TGTGCCAGCAGTCCTTGGAGGGTCGACAGCACTAAGAACACTGAAGCTTTCTTT